These 11 T cell receptor beta chains originate from one sample sequenced in a study of blood T cell repertoires in COVID-19. Using immunoSEQ multiplex PCR, the repertoire was profiled, and TCRdb retains in-frame clones only, with some absent. Of roughly 250,000 clones listed, more than 75% are singletons. The sequenced sample consisted of peripheral blood. Every receptor here comes from a woman aged 60-75 years with active or convalescent COVID-19.

The chain is built from TRBV28 and TRBJ2-1; TRBD2 matches 9 bases. Looked up from germline, CDR1 is MDHEN and CDR2 is SYDVKM. This CDR3 spans 14 amino acids. The V gene end was trimmed by 6 bases and the J gene end by 4 bases; junction bases not matched to a gene: 4. The CDR3 is CASSSGGLYNEQFF. The CDR3 nucleotides are TGTGCCAGCAGCAGCGGGGGGCTATACAATGAGCAGTTCTTC.

J is TRBJ2-3 and V is TRBV7-8; 13 positions agree with TRBD2. CDR1 is SGHVS, CDR2 FQNEAQ, per germline. J was trimmed by 4 bases and V by 5 bases; bases with no gene match: 6. This CDR3 has 16 amino acids. CDR3 sequence (DNA): TGTGCCAGCAGCCCAGGACTAGCGGGGGAGTCAGATACGCAGTATTTT. It encodes CASSPGLAGESDTQYF.

The chain employs TRBV12-3 or TRBV12-4 and TRBJ1-2; D is ambiguous. This CDR3 spans 12 amino acids. Trimming stripped 2 bases from V and 3 bases from J, with 4 bases between. The CDR3 loop reads CASSLSHYGYTF. The CDR3 nucleotides read TGTGCCAGCAGTTTAAGCCACTATGGCTACACCTTC.

Only one count was recorded for this clone. The gene calls are TRBV27 and TRBJ2-7; D perhaps matches TRBD1 (5 bases). The germline CDR1 and CDR2 sequences are MNHEY and SMNVEV (reference sequence). The CDR3 sequence is 13 residues long. The germline V and J ends were trimmed by 3 bases and 3 bases, with 9 bases remaining between them. DNA for the CDR3: TGTGCCAGCAGTTTCTCCGGACACTACGAGCAGTACTTC. Translation gives CASSFSGHYEQYF.

This chain uses TRBV5-1 with TRBJ1-6; 7 bases fit TRBD1. Germline loops: CDR1 SGHRS, CDR2 YFSETQ. After removal of 4 bases from V and 8 bases from J, the junction contained 6 bases not matched to a gene. This CDR3 spans 14 amino acids. The CDR3 here is CASSPGTVDSPLHF. CDR3 in DNA: TGCGCCAGCAGCCCCGGGACAGTAGATTCACCCCTCCACTTT.

V usage is TRBV25-1 and J usage is TRBJ1-2; 7 nucleotides align to TRBD1. Trimming cost V 8 bases and J 4 bases; bases outside gene matches: 10. In germline, CDR1 is MGHDK, CDR2 SYGVNS. The CDR3 totals 14 residues. The DNA of the CDR3 is TGTGCCAGCCTCGCTTGGGGACAGACCTATGGCTACACCTTC. It translates to CASLAWGQTYGYTF.

The rearrangement links TRBV5-6 to TRBJ1-1; D uncertain. V was pared by 0 bases and J by 4 bases, with 13 bases between. CDR1 and CDR2 from the germline V gene are SGHDT and YYEEEE. The CDR3 consists of 15 residues. For the CDR3, the DNA is TGTGCCAGCAGCTTGGTAGGAGATCTGGGCACTGAAGCTTTCTTT. Translation: CASSLVGDLGTEAFF.

This clone was counted a few times. CDR3: CASSVPGHHTGELFF. The CDR3, as DNA: TGTGCCAGCAGCGTACCGGGACACCACACCGGGGAGCTGTTTTTT. The genes are TRBV2 and TRBJ2-2; D is perhaps TRBD1 (6 bases). The V gene lost 6 bases and the J gene lost 3 bases, with 14 bases spanning the gap. CDR1 and CDR2 (germline): SNHLY, FYNNEI. This CDR3 contains 15 residues.

The genes are TRBV4-1 and TRBJ1-4, with TRBD1 as a possible D gene (5 bases). Trimming stripped 0 bases from V and 8 bases from J, with 13 bases between. The CDR3 covers 15 residues. Per germline, CDR1 MGHRA and CDR2 YSYEKL. The CDR3 here is CASSQEGTGGEKLFF. Written as DNA, the CDR3 is TGCGCCAGCAGCCAAGAGGGCACTGGGGGGGAAAAACTGTTTTTT.

The J gene is TRBJ1-1, the V gene TRBV5-1, with D possibly TRBD1 on 5 matching bases. CDR3 length: 13 amino acids. Deletions cut 4 bases from V and 1 base from J, with 8 bases between. Germline loops: CDR1 SGHRS, CDR2 YFSETQ. The CDR3 DNA sequence: TGCGCCAGCAGCGCCGGGGGGAACACTGAAGCTTTCTTT. Encoded protein: CASSAGGNTEAFF.

The V and J genes are TRBV9 and TRBJ2-4; 12 bases line up with TRBD2. Germline CDR1 is SGDLS and CDR2 is YYNGEE. Trimming removed 4 bases from V and 5 bases from J; junction bases left unmatched: 4. The CDR3 spans 15 residues. The CDR3 sequence is CASSPRLAGENIQYF. In nucleotides, the CDR3 is TGTGCCAGCAGCCCACGACTAGCGGGGGAAAACATTCAGTACTTC.